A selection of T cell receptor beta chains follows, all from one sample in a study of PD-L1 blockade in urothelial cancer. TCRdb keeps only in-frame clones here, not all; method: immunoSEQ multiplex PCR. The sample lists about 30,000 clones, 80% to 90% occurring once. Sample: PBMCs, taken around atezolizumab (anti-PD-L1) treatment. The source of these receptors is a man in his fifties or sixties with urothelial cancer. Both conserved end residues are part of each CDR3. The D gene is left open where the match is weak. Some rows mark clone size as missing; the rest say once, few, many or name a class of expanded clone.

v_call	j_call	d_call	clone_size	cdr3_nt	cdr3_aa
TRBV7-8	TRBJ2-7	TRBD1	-	TGTGCCAGCAGCTTAGCGGGACAGGGTAGAGAGCAGTACTTC	CASSLAGQGREQYF
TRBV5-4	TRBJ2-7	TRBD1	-	TGTGCCAGCAGTCCAACAGGGGGCTCCTACGAGCAGTACTTC	CASSPTGGSYEQYF
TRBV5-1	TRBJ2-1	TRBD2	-	TGCGCCAGCAGCGGAGGACTAGCGGGCAACTACAATGAGCAGTTCTTC	CASSGGLAGNYNEQFF
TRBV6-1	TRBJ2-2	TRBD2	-	TGTGCCAGCAGTGGGACTAGCGGGAGTAAGGGGGAGCTGTTTTTT	CASSGTSGSKGELFF
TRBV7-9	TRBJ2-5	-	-	TGTGCCAGCAGCTTAGGGTCCGAGGAGACCCAGTACTTC	CASSLGSEETQYF
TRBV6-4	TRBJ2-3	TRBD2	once	TGTGCCAGCAGTCACGACAGCGGGGGGGCCTCGGATACGCAGTATTTT	CASSHDSGGASDTQYF
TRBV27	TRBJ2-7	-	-	TGTGCCAGCAGTTTATCGAGGGCTAGGTCCTACGAGCAGTACTTC	CASSLSRARSYEQYF
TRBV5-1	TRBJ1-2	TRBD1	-	TGCGCTAGCAGCCCGCTGGCAGGGGGCAACTATGGCTACACCTTC	CASSPLAGGNYGYTF
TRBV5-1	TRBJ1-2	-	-	TGCGCCAGCAGCTTCGGCTCGGACGGACTCTTC	CASSFGSDGLF
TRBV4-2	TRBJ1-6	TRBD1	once	TGTGCCAGCAGCCAAGAAATGGGACAGGGCAATTCACCCCTCCACTTT	CASSQEMGQGNSPLHF
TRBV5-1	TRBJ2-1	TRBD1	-	TGCGCCAGCAGCCCGGGACAGGGCCAGAGGCTTCATGAGCAGTTCTTC	CASSPGQGQRLHEQFF
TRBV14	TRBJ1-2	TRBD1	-	TGTGCCAGCAGCCGCCAGGGACAGGGCTATGGCTACACCTTC	CASSRQGQGYGYTF
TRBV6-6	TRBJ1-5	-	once	TGTGCCAGCAGTTACTCAGGGAGGGGGGCCGGTCAGCCCCAGCATTTT	CASSYSGRGAGQPQHF
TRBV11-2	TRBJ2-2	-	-	TGTGCCAGCAGCCCGATAATACCCCCATCTAGGCCCGGGGAGCTGTTTTTT	CASSPIIPPSRPGELFF
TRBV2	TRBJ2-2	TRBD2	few	TGTGCCAGCAGTGAACCGGGAGGGGGTACCGGGGAGCTGTTTTTT	CASSEPGGGTGELFF
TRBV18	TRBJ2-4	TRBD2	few	TGTGCCAGCTCACCAGCGGCGGGGGGGCTTGGCAAAAACATTCAGTACTTC	CASSPAAGGLGKNIQYF
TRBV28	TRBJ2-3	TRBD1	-	TGTGCCAGCAGTTTAGGGGACAGGAAGGCAGATACGCAGTATTTT	CASSLGDRKADTQYF
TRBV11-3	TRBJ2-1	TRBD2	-	TGTGCCAGCAGACCAGGGGCTAGCGGGACCAATGAGCAGTTCTTC	CASRPGASGTNEQFF
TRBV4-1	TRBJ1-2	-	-	TGCGCCAGCAGCCAAGATCTCGGCAGGGAGGTTAACACCTTC	CASSQDLGREVNTF
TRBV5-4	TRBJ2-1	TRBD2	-	TGTGCCAGCAGCTTGTCGGGGGGAGGGCTGGCCAATGAGCAGTTCTTC	CASSLSGGGLANEQFF
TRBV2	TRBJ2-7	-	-	TGTGCCAGCAGTTATTCCACTTCGGGGGAGCAGTACTTC	CASSYSTSGEQYF
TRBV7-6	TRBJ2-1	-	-	TGTGCCAGCAGCTTAGACGCCCCCCAGGGGATGGGTTACAATGAGCAGTTCTTC	CASSLDAPQGMGYNEQFF
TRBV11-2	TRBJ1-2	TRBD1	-	TGTGCCAGCAGCTTACCCGGAGGGACAGGGGCCTATGGCTACACCTTC	CASSLPGGTGAYGYTF
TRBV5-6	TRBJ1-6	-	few	TGTGCCAGCAGCTTGAAGGACATCAGGAGATCACCCCTCCACTTT	CASSLKDIRRSPLHF